This T cell receptor (beta chain) was captured by sequencing in a study of cytomegalovirus exposure and HLA in healthy donors. To note about this clone: Its antigen is still unknown.

13 Jbeta primers and 60 Vbeta primers were used for the PCR. The table came from immunoSEQ multiplex PCR; TCRdb's copy has only in-frame clones and leaves some out. The profile covers about 160,000 clones, with 65% to 80% appearing a single time and more than 3.5% taken by the ten largest. Study conclusions and caveats: A later analysis appeared to link common viral pathogens to several of the most significant clusters.

CDR1 and CDR2 from the germline V gene are MGHRA and YSYEKL. The CDR3 has 15 amino acids. Deletions cut 5 bases from V and 6 bases from J, with 16 bases between. The clonotype was recovered from a man aged 40-49 years in good health and CMV-seronegative. The sample was PBMCs. J is TRBJ2-2 and V is TRBV4-1, with a tentative D call TRBD2 (6 bases). CDR3 sequence reads: CASSGRDSPAGELFF. CDR3 nucleotide sequence: TGCGCCAGCAGCGGTCGGGACTCCCCCGCCGGGGAGCTGTTTTTT.